The rows below give T cell receptor beta chains drawn from one sample of a study of blood T cell repertoires in COVID-19. Data came from immunoSEQ multiplex PCR; TCRdb stores just in-frame clones and leaves some out. The table shows 350,000 to 450,000 clones, with roughly 85% occurring only once. The sequenced sample consisted of peripheral blood. Receptor source: a woman under 30 with acute or convalescent COVID-19. The CDR3 runs from the conserved cysteine through the conserved F or W. The D gene is left open where the match is weak. Clone size appears in some rows only: once, few, many, or a class for an expanded clone.

J	D	V	size	DNA	CDR3
TRBJ1-1	-	TRBV6-5	-	TGTGCCAGCAGGCCCGGGGTCAGCACTGAAGCTTTCTTT	CASRPGVSTEAFF
TRBJ2-7	-	TRBV4-1	few	TGCGCCAGCAGCCAACCGGGGATAGAAGCCGAGCAGTACTTC	CASSQPGIEAEQYF
TRBJ1-1	TRBD1	TRBV5-1	-	TGCGCCAGCAGCTTGGGGACAGGGGCTTCCATGAACACTGAAGCTTTCTTT	CASSLGTGASMNTEAFF
TRBJ2-7	TRBD1	TRBV6-5	-	TGTGCCAGCAGTTCACCCAGGACAGGGGGCGAATACGAGCAGTACTTC	CASSSPRTGGEYEQYF
TRBJ2-7	-	TRBV24-1	-	TGTGCCACCAGCCTAGGGGGAAACTACGAGCAGTACTTC	CATSLGGNYEQYF
TRBJ2-3	TRBD1	TRBV4-1	few	TGCGCCAGCAGCCCGCCGGGACAGGGGTGGAGGACAGATACGCAGTATTTT	CASSPPGQGWRTDTQYF
TRBJ1-1	-	TRBV5-1	-	TGCGCCAGCAGCTTACGCTCAGGGGAATATGAAGCTTTCTTT	CASSLRSGEYEAFF
TRBJ1-3	-	TRBV19	once	TGTGCCAGCAGTAATCCAGAATTCTCTGGAAACACCATATATTTT	CASSNPEFSGNTIYF
TRBJ1-5	TRBD1	TRBV4-1	-	TGCGCCAGCAGCGGGACAGCGCTCAATCAGCCCCAGCATTTT	CASSGTALNQPQHF
TRBJ2-1	TRBD2	TRBV7-8	-	TGTGCCAGCAGCTTCCTCGGGAGGGGTAATGAGCAGTTCTTC	CASSFLGRGNEQFF
TRBJ2-3	-	TRBV3-1/TRBV3-2	-	TGTGCCAGCAGCCAAGAAAGGGGACACACAGATACGCAGTATTTT	CASSQERGHTDTQYF
TRBJ1-1	-	TRBV27	-	TGTGCCAGCAGTCCCCTGACAGCCGAAACTATCATGAACACTGAAGCTTTCTTT	CASSPLTAETIMNTEAFF
TRBJ1-1	TRBD1	TRBV28	-	TGTGCCAGCAGAGGACAGGGGAACACTGAAGCTTTCTTT	CASRGQGNTEAFF
TRBJ1-1	-	TRBV7-3	-	TGTGCCAGCAGCTTAAAAGCGGGGTTGAGCACTGAAGCTTTCTTT	CASSLKAGLSTEAFF
TRBJ2-1	TRBD2	TRBV6-1	-	TGTGCCAGCAGTGAGCTGAGGGGGGGACTAGCCTACAATGAGCAGTTCTTC	CASSELRGGLAYNEQFF
TRBJ1-6	TRBD1	TRBV9	-	TGTGCCAGCAGCGTAGGGACAGGGCATGTAAATTCACCCCTCCACTTT	CASSVGTGHVNSPLHF
TRBJ1-2	-	TRBV28	-	TGTGCCAGCAGTTTAAACAGTCTGGATGGCTACACCTTC	CASSLNSLDGYTF
TRBJ2-2	-	TRBV5-1	once	TGCGCCAGCAGCGCGGAGGTAGGAAACACCGGGGAGCTGTTTTTT	CASSAEVGNTGELFF
TRBJ1-6	-	TRBV5-8	-	TGTGCCAGCAGCTTGGCACCCAGGCTATCCTCCTATAATTCACCCCTCCACTTT	CASSLAPRLSSYNSPLHF
TRBJ2-7	TRBD2	TRBV28	-	TGTGCCAGCAGTTGGACTAGCGGAGGAGGCGAGCAGTACTTC	CASSWTSGGGEQYF
TRBJ2-2	-	TRBV6-5	-	TGTGCCAGCAGAGGACAGCCGAACACCGGGGAGCTGTTTTTT	CASRGQPNTGELFF
TRBJ2-7	TRBD2	TRBV28	-	TGTGCCAGCAGTTTATCGGGAGGAGGGTCCTACGAGCAGTACTTC	CASSLSGGGSYEQYF
TRBJ1-1	TRBD1	TRBV11-1	-	TGTGCCAGCAGCGCCCAACAGGGGTGGAACACTGAAGCTTTCTTT	CASSAQQGWNTEAFF
TRBJ1-1	-	TRBV9	-	TGTGCCAGCAGCCCGGGGACATCAATCACTGAAGCTTTCTTT	CASSPGTSITEAFF
TRBJ1-2	-	TRBV9	-	TGTGCCAGCAGCGTAGGAGTTGACAGTAACTATGGCTACACCTTC	CASSVGVDSNYGYTF
TRBJ1-1	-	TRBV3-1/TRBV3-2	-	TGTGCCAGCAGCTCCGGCGGGTACACTGAAGCTTTCTTT	CASSSGGYTEAFF
TRBJ1-1	-	TRBV2	-	TGTGCCAGCAGTGGACAGGTAGTTACTGAAGCTTTCTTT	CASSGQVVTEAFF
TRBJ1-1	-	TRBV5-1	-	TGCGCCAGCAGCCCAAGGACATTCATGAACACTGAAGCTTTCTTT	CASSPRTFMNTEAFF
TRBJ2-7	-	TRBV28	-	TGTGCCAGCTTATCCCTAAGTGCTGGTTCCTACGAGCAGTACTTC	CASLSLSAGSYEQYF
TRBJ2-7	-	TRBV28	-	TGTGCCAGCAGGTCGGAGGAACAGGGCCTCTCCTACGAGCAGTACTTC	CASRSEEQGLSYEQYF
TRBJ2-7	-	TRBV9	-	TGTGCCAGCAGCGTAGAGAGCGACAGCTCCTACGAGCAGTACTTC	CASSVESDSSYEQYF
TRBJ1-2	-	TRBV3-1/TRBV3-2	once	TGTGCCAGCAGCGTCGGAGATAACTATGGCTACACCTTC	CASSVGDNYGYTF
TRBJ1-1	-	TRBV5-4	once	TGTGCCAGCAGGAGTGAGGCGGGGAACACTGAAGCTTTCTTT	CASRSEAGNTEAFF
TRBJ2-5	-	TRBV9	-	TGTGCCAGCAGCTTCGGACAGGGAGGGCAAGAGACCCAGTACTTC	CASSFGQGGQETQYF
TRBJ2-1	TRBD2	TRBV5-1	-	TGCGCCAGCAGCCTAATACTAGCGGGGGAATACAATGAGCAGTTCTTC	CASSLILAGEYNEQFF
TRBJ1-2	-	TRBV5-4	-	TGTGCCAGCAGCCCGCGAGGAGGGTATTCAGGTGGCTACACCTTC	CASSPRGGYSGGYTF
TRBJ2-7	TRBD2	TRBV6-5	-	TGTGCCAGCAGTTACGAAAGCGGGATAACAAGCTACGAGCAGTACTTC	CASSYESGITSYEQYF
TRBJ1-3	-	TRBV3-1/TRBV3-2	few	TGTGCCAGCAGCCAGGGGCAGAATGGAAACACCATATATTTT	CASSQGQNGNTIYF
TRBJ1-1	-	TRBV18	-	TGTGCCAGCTCACCAGCCTCGAACCGAGAGGGTGAAGCTTTCTTT	CASSPASNREGEAFF
TRBJ1-1	TRBD1	TRBV2	-	TGTGCCAGCAGCGCGACAGGGGACGAGGACACTGAAGCTTTCTTT	CASSATGDEDTEAFF
TRBJ2-1	-	TRBV6-5	-	TGTGCCAGCAGTTACACGGGCGCGGGGGAGCAGTTCTTC	CASSYTGAGEQFF
TRBJ2-5	TRBD2	TRBV27	-	TGTGCCAGCAGTCCACGTCTAACGGGAGGAGGGGTGACCCAGTACTTC	CASSPRLTGGGVTQYF
TRBJ1-1	-	TRBV11-2	once	TGTGCCAGCAGCTTAGGGCCGTTGAACACTGAAGCTTTCTTT	CASSLGPLNTEAFF
TRBJ2-1	-	TRBV12-3/TRBV12-4	-	TGTGCCAGCAGCCCCTCTGTGTATGCGGAGCAGTTCTTC	CASSPSVYAEQFF
TRBJ1-6	TRBD1	TRBV9	-	TGTGCCAGCAGCGTAGATACAGGGGACTCACCCCTCCACTTT	CASSVDTGDSPLHF
TRBJ1-1	-	TRBV9	-	TGTGCCAGCAGCGGCCCAGGGACTGGGAACACTGAAGCTTTCTTT	CASSGPGTGNTEAFF
TRBJ2-2	-	TRBV9	-	TGTGCCAGCAGATCCAGGGACACCGGGGAGCTGTTTTTT	CASRSRDTGELFF
TRBJ1-4	-	TRBV6-6	-	TGTGCCAGCAGTTACGCCCAGGGCAGCAGTGAAAAACTGTTTTTT	CASSYAQGSSEKLFF
TRBJ2-3	TRBD2	TRBV28	-	TGTGCCAGCAGCTCAGGACTAGCGGGTCTCCAAGGAACGCAGTATTTT	CASSSGLAGLQGTQYF
TRBJ1-2	-	TRBV30	-	TGTGCCTGGAGTGTATATATCTGGGAGTATGGCTACACCTTC	CAWSVYIWEYGYTF
TRBJ1-6	-	TRBV29-1	-	TGCAGCGTGAGTAGAGGAGATAATTCACCCCTCCACTTT	CSVSRGDNSPLHF
TRBJ1-5	TRBD1	TRBV24-1	-	TGTGCCACCAGTAAGACAGGGGCCCTCAATCAGCCCCAGCATTTT	CATSKTGALNQPQHF
TRBJ2-2	TRBD1	TRBV5-6	-	TGTGCCAGCAGCTGGGACAGGGGAACCGGGGAGCTGTTTTTT	CASSWDRGTGELFF
TRBJ1-2	TRBD1	TRBV7-6	-	TGTGCCAGCAGCGCTCGTGGGGACAGGCTGTATGGCTACACCTTC	CASSARGDRLYGYTF
TRBJ2-2	-	TRBV2	-	TGTGCCAAACAGGGTGCGAACACCGGGGAGCTGTTTTTT	CAKQGANTGELFF
TRBJ2-2	TRBD1	TRBV7-9	-	TGTGCCAGCAGCCTCCCCGGGACAGGGGCCGGGGAGCTGTTTTTT	CASSLPGTGAGELFF
TRBJ1-1	-	TRBV30	-	TGTGCCTGCCCCACGGGGAACACTGAAGCTTTCTTT	CACPTGNTEAFF
TRBJ1-1	-	TRBV6-1	-	TGTGCCAGCAGTGAATCTCGGGACACTGAAGCTTTCTTT	CASSESRDTEAFF
TRBJ2-3	-	TRBV5-1	-	TGCGCCAGCAGCCCGGAGGTCAGTAGCACAGATACGCAGTATTTT	CASSPEVSSTDTQYF